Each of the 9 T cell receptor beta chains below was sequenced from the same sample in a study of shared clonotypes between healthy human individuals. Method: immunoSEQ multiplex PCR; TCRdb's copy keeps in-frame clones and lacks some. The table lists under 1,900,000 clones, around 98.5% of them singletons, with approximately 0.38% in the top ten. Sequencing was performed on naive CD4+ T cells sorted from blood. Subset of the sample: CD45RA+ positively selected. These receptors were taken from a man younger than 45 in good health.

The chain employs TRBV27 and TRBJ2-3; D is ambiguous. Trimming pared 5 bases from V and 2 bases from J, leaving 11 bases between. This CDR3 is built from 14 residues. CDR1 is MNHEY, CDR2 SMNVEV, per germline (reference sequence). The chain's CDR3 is CASSPRTFTDTQYF. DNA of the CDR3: TGTGCCAGCAGTCCAAGGACGTTCACAGATACGCAGTATTTT.

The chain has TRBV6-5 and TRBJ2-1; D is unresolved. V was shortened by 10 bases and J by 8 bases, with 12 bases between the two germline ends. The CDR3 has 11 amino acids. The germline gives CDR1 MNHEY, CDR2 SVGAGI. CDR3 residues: CATLSSYEQFF. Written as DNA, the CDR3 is TGTGCCACCCTAAGCAGCTATGAGCAGTTCTTC.

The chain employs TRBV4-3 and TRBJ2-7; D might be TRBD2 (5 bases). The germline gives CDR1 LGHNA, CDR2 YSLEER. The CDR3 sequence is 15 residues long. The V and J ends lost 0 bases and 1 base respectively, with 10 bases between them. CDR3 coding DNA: TGCGCCAGCAGCCAAGATTTTCGCGGGTCCTACGAGCAGTACTTC. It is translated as CASSQDFRGSYEQYF.

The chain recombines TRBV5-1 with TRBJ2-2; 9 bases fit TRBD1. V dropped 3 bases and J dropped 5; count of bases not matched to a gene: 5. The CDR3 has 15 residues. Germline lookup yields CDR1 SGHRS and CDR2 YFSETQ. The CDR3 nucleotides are TGCGCCAGCAGCTCCGGACAGGGGAGGACCGGGGAGCTGTTTTTT. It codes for CASSSGQGRTGELFF.

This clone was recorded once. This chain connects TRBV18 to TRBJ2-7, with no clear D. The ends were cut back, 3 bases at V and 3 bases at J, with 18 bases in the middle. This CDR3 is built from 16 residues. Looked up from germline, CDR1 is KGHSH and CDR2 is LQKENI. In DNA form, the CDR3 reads TGTGCCAGCTCACCCCAAGCTGGCGGTCCGGGCTACGAGCAGTACTTC. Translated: CASSPQAGGPGYEQYF.

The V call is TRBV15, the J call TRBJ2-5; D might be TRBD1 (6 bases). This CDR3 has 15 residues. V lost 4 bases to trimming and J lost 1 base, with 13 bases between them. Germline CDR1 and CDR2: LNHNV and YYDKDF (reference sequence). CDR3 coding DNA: TGTGCCACCAGCAAAGGGGGTCTGCGCCAAGAGACCCAGTACTTC. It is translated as CATSKGGLRQETQYF.

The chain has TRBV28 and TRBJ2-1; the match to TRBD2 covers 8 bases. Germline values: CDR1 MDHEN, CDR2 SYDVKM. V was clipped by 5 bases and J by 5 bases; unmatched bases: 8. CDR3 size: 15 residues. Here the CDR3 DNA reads TGTGCCAGCAGTCCCCGGTTAGCGGGGAACAATGAGCAGTTCTTC. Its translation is CASSPRLAGNNEQFF.

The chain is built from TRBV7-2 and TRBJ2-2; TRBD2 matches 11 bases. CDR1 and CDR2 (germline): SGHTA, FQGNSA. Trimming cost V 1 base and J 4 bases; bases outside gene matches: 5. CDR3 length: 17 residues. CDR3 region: CASSLVASGRTTGELFF. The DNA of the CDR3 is TGTGCCAGCAGCTTAGTGGCTAGCGGGAGGACCACCGGGGAGCTGTTTTTT.

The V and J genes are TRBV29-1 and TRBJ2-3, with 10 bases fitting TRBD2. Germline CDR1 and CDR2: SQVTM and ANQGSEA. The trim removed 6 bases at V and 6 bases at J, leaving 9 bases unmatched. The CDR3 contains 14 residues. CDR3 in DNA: TGCAGCGTGTTGGCTAGCGGGAGAAGTGATACGCAGTATTTT. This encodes CSVLASGRSDTQYF.